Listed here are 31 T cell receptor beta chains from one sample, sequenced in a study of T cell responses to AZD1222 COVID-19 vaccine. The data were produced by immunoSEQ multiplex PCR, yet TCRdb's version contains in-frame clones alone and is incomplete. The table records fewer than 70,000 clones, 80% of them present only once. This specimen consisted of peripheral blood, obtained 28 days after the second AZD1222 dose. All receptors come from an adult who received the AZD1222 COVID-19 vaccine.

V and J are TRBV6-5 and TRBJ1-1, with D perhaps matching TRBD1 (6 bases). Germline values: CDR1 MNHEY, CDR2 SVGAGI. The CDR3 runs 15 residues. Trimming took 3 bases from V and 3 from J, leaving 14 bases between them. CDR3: CASSYNWRGDTEAFF. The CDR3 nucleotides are TGTGCCAGCAGTTATAATTGGAGGGGGGACACTGAAGCTTTCTTT.

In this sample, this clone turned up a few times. CDR3 residues: CASSLIGRGGELFF. As DNA, the CDR3 is TGTGCCAGCAGCTTGATAGGGCGAGGCGGGGAGCTGTTTTTT. The chain joins TRBV7-2 to TRBJ2-2; D is uncertain. V was trimmed by 3 bases and J by 7 bases, leaving 12 bases between them. The CDR3 totals 14 residues. Germline CDR1 SGHTA, CDR2 FQGNSA.

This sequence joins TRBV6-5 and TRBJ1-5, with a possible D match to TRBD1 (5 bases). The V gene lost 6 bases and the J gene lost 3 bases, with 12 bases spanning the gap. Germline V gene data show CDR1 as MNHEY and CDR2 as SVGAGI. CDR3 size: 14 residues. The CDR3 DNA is TGTGCCAGCAGCGATGGGGGAACCAATCAGCCCCAGCATTTT. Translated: CASSDGGTNQPQHF.

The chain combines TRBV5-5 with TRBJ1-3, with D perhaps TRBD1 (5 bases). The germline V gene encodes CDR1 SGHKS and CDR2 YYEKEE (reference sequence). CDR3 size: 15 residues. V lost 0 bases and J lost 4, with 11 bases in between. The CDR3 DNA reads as TGTGCCAGCAGCTTGGACGTGGGGCTGGGAAACACCATATATTTT. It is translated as CASSLDVGLGNTIYF.

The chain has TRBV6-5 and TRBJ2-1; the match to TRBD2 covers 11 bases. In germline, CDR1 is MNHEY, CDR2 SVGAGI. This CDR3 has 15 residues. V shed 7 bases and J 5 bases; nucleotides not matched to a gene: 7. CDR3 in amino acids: CASNPPGLADNEQFF. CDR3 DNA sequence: TGTGCCAGCAACCCACCGGGACTAGCGGACAATGAGCAGTTCTTC.

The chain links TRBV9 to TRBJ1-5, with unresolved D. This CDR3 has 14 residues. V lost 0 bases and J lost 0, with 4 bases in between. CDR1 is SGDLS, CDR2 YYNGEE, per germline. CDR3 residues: CASSVDGSNQPQHF. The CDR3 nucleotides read TGTGCCAGCAGCGTAGACGGTAGCAATCAGCCCCAGCATTTT.

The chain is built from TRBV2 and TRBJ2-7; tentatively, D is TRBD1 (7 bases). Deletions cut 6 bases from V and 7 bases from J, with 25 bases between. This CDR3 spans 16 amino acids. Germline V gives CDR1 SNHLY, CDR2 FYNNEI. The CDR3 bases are TGTGCCAGCAGCGGGACCTCAGGGGGACTCCCCCCTGAGCAGTACTTC. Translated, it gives CASSGTSGGLPPEQYF.

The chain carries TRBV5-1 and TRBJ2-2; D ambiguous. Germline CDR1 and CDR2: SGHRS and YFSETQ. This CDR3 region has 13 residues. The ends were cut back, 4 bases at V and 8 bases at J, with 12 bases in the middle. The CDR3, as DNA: TGCGCCAGCAGCGTCTCCCGCGCAGGGGAGCTGTTTTTT. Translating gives CASSVSRAGELFF.

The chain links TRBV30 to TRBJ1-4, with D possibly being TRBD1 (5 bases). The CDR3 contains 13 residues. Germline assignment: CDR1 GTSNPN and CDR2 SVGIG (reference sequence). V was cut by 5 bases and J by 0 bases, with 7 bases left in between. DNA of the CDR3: TGTGCCTGGGGGGGTTCAACTAATGAAAAACTGTTTTTT. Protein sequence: CAWGGSTNEKLFF.

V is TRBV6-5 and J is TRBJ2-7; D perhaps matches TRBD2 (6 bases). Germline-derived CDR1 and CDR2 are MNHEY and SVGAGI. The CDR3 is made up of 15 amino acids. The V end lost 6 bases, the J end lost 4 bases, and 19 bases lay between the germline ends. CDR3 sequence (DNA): TGTGCCAGCAGCCCGGGGGACGGGAGTACGTACGAGCAGTACTTC. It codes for CASSPGDGSTYEQYF.

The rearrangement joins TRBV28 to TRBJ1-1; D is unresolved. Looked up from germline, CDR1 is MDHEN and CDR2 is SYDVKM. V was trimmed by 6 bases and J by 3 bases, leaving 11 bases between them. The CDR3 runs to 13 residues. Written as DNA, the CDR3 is TGTGCCAGCAGATTACAGAGTCACACTGAAGCTTTCTTT. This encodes CASRLQSHTEAFF.

CDR3 in DNA: TGTGCCAGCAGCCCGCGGACAGGGGGAATGAACACTGAAGCTTTCTTT. It specifies CASSPRTGGMNTEAFF. This sequence joins TRBV7-9 and TRBJ1-1, with TRBD1 identical over 10 bases. Looked up from germline, CDR1 is SEHNR and CDR2 is FQNEAQ (reference sequence). V lost 5 bases, J lost 0 bases, and 6 bases stayed unmatched. The CDR3 contains 16 residues.

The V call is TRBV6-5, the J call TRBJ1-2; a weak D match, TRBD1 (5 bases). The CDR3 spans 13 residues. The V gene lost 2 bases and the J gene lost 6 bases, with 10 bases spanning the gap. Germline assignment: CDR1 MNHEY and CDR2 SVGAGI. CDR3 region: CASSYDGGDGYTF. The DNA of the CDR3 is TGTGCCAGCAGTTACGACGGGGGTGATGGCTACACCTTC.

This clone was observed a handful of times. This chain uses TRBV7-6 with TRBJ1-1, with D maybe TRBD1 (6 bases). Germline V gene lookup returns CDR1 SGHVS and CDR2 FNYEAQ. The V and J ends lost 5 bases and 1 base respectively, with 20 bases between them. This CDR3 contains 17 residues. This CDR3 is CASSQGGFRGWNTEAFF. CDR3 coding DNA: TGTGCCAGCAGCCAAGGGGGTTTCAGGGGTTGGAACACTGAAGCTTTCTTT.

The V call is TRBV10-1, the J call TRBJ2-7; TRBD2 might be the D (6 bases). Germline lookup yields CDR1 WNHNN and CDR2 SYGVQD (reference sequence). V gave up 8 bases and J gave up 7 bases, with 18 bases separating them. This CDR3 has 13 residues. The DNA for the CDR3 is TGCGCCAGCGGGGGACTCCCGCGGCGGGAGCAGTACTTC. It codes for CASGGLPRREQYF.

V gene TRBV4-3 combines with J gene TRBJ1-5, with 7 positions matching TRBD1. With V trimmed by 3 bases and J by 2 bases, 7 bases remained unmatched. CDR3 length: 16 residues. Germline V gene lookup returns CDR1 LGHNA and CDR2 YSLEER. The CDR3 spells CASSQNYRGGNQPQHF. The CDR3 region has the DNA TGCGCCAGCAGCCAGAATTACAGGGGTGGCAATCAGCCCCAGCATTTT.

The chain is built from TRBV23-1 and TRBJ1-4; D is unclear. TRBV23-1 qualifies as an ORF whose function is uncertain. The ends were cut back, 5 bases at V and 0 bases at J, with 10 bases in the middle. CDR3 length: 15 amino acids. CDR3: CASSADGPTNEKLFF. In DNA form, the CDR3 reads TGCGCCAGCAGTGCCGACGGACCAACTAATGAAAAACTGTTTTTT.

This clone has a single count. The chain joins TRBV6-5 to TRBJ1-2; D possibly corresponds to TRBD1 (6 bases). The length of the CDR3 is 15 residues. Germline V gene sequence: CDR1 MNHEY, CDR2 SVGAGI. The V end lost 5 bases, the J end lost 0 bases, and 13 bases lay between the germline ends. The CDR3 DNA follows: TGTGCCAGCAGTCCCACAGGGACTGCTAACTATGGCTACACCTTC. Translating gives CASSPTGTANYGYTF.

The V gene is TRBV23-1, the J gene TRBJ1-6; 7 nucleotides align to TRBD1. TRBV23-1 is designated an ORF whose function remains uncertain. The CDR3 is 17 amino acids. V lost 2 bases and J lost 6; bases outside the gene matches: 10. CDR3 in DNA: TGCGCCAGCAGTCAACCAGGTAGTCAGGGGGGTAATTCACCCCTCCACTTT. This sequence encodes CASSQPGSQGGNSPLHF.

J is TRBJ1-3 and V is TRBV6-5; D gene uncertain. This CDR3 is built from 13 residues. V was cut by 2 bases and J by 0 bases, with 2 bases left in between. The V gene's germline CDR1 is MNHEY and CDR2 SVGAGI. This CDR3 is CASSYSSGNTIYF. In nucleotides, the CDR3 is TGTGCCAGCAGTTACAGCTCTGGAAACACCATATATTTT.

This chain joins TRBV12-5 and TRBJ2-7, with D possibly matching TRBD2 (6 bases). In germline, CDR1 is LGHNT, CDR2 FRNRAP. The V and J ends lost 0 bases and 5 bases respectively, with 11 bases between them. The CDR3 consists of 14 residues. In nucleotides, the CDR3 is TGTGCTAGTGGTTTGGTACCCGGGAGTAACGAGCAGTACTTC. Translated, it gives CASGLVPGSNEQYF. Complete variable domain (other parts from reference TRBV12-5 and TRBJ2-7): DARVTQTPRHKVTEMGQEVTMRCQPILGHNTVFWYRQTMMQGLELLAYFRNRAPLDDSGMPKDRFSAEMPDATLATLKIQPSEPRDSAVYFCASGLVPGSNEQYFGPGTRLTVT.

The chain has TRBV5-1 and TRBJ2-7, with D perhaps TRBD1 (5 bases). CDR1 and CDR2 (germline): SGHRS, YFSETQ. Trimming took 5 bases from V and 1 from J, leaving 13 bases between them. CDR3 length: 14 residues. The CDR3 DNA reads TGCGCCAGCAGTTTCAGACAGCTTTCCTACGAGCAGTACTTC. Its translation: CASSFRQLSYEQYF.

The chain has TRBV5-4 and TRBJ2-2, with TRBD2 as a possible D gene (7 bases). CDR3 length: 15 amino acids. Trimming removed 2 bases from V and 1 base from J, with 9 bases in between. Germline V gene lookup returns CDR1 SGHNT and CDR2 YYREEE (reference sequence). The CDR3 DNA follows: TGTGCCAGCAGCTTCGGGGGGCTGAACACCGGGGAGCTGTTTTTT. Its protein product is CASSFGGLNTGELFF.

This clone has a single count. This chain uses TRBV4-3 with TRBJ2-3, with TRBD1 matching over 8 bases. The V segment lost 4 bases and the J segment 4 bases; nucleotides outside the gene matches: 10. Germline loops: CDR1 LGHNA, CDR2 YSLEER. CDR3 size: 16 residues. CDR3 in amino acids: CASSPRQGISADTQYF. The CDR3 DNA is TGCGCCAGCAGCCCCCGACAGGGGATTAGTGCAGATACGCAGTATTTT.

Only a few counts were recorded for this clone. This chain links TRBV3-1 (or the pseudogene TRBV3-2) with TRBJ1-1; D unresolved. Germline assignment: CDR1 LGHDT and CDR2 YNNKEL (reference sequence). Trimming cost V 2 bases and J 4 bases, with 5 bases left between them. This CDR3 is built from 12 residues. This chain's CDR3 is CASSQLGTEAFF. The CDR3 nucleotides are TGTGCCAGCAGCCAATTGGGCACTGAAGCTTTCTTT.

The CDR3 coding sequence is TGCGCCAGCAGACAGGGATTTATGGGGCTCTACGAGCAGTACTTC. This encodes CASRQGFMGLYEQYF. The V call is TRBV5-1, the J call TRBJ2-7; a weak D match, TRBD1 (6 bases). The CDR3 extends over 15 amino acids. Germline CDR1 and CDR2: SGHRS and YFSETQ. With 5 bases removed from V and 3 bases from J, the gap between germline ends came to 18 bases. The entire variable domain, with the rest obtained from reference TRBV5-1 and TRBJ2-7, is as follows: KAGVTQTPRYLIKTRGQQVTLSCSPISGHRSVSWYQQTPGQGLQFLFEYFSETQRNKGNFPGRFSGRQFSNSRSEMNVSTLELGDSALYLCASRQGFMGLYEQYFGPGTRLTVT.

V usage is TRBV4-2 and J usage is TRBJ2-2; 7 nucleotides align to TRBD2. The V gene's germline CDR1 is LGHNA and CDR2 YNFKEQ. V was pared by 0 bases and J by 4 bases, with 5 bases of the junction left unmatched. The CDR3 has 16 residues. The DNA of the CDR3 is TGTGCCAGCAGCCAAGACGGACTAGGGTCCACCGGGGAGCTGTTTTTT. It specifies CASSQDGLGSTGELFF.

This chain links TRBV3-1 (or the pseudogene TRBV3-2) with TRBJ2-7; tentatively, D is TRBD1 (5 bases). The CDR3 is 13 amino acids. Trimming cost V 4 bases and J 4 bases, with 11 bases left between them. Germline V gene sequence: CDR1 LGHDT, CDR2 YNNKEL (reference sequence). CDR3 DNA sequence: TGTGCCAGCAGCCCCCAAGGGGCGTACGAGCAGTACTTC. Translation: CASSPQGAYEQYF.

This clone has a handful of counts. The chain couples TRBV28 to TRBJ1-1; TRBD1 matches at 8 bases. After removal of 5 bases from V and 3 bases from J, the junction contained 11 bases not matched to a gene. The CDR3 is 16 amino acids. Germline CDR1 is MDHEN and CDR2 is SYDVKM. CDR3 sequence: CASSPSTGVADTEAFF. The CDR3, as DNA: TGTGCCAGCAGTCCCTCGACAGGGGTGGCGGACACTGAAGCTTTCTTT.

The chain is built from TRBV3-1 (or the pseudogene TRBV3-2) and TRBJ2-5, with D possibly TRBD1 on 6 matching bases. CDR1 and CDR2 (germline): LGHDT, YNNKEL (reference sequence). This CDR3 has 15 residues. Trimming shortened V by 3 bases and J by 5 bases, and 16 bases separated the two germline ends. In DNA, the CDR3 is TGTGCCAGCAGCCAGGTGGTACAGGGACGGGAGACCCAGTACTTC. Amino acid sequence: CASSQVVQGRETQYF.

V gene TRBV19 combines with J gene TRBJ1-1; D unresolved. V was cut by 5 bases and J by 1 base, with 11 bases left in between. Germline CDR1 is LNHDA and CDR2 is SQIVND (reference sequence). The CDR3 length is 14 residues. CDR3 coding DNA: TGTGCCAGTAGTCCCCGGGTACAGAACACTGAAGCTTTCTTT. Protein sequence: CASSPRVQNTEAFF.